The TCR beta chain described here comes from a study of a mutant IDH1 vaccine in newly diagnosed glioma. Study overall: Patients in the study were vaccinated eight times, receiving shots in weeks 1, 3, 5, 7, 11, 15, 19 and 23. Vaccination followed radiotherapy alone by 4-6 weeks, or accompanied temozolomide cycles. The therapy given earlier, which was standard therapy, consisted of radiotherapy, temozolomide, or both, and most of the patients received both. General study results and limits: Vaccine-induced immune responses were detected in 93.3% of patients.

Described time point: week 23, last vaccination. Doses comprised 300 ug of mutant IDH1 20-mer peptide each, plus topical imiquimod. The protocol was immunoSEQ multiplex PCR, while the TCRdb copy is restricted to in-frame clones and leaves out a portion. Of about 43,000 clones listed, about 88% are singletons. Germline V gene data show CDR1 as LGHNA and CDR2 as YNFKEQ. Deletions cut 1 base from V and 13 bases from J, with 11 bases between. This CDR3 is 13 amino acids long. With regard to this clone: What it binds is unknown.

J is TRBJ1-6 and V is TRBV4-2; D ambiguous. The specimen was PBMCs, collected from a glioma patient whose treatment included an IDH1 peptide vaccine. This clonotype originated in a woman between 18 and 29 years old with glioma. Some clones in this sample may be carry-over from other donors' samples. The CDR3 DNA is TGTGCCAGCAGCCAAGGGGCAGCCAATCCCCTCCACTTT. Encoded protein: CASSQGAANPLHF.